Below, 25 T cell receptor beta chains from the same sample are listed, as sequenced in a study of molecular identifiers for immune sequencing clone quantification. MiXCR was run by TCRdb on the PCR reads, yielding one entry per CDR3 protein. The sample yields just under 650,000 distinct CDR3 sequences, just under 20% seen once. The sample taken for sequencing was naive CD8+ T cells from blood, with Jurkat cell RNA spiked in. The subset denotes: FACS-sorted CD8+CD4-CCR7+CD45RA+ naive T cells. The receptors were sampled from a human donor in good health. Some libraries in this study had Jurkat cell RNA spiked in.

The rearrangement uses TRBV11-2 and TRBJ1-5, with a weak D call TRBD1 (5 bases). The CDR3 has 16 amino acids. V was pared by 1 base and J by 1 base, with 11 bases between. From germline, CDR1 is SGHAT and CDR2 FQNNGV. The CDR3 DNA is TGTGCCAGCAGCTTAGCCAAGGGACTGAGCAATCAGCCCCAGCATTTT. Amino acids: CASSLAKGLSNQPQHF. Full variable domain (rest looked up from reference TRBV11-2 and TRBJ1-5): EAGVAQSPRYKIIEKRQSVAFWCNPISGHATLYWYQQILGQGPKLLIQFQNNGVVDDSQLPKDRFSAERLKGVDSTLKIQPAKLEDSAVYLCASSLAKGLSNQPQHFGDGTRLSIL.

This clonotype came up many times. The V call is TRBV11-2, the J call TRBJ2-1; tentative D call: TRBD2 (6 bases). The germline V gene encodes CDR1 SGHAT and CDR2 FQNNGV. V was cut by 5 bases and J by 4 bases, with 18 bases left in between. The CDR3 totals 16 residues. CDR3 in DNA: TGTGCCAGCAGCCCTAGGGTCCGGGAGAGTTACAATGAGCAGTTCTTC. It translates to CASSPRVRESYNEQFF.

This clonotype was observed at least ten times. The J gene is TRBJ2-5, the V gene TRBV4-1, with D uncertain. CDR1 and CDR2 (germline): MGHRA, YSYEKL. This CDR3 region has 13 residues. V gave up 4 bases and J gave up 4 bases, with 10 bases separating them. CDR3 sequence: CASSPIAGETQYF. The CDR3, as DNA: TGCGCCAGCAGCCCCATAGCCGGAGAGACCCAGTACTTC.

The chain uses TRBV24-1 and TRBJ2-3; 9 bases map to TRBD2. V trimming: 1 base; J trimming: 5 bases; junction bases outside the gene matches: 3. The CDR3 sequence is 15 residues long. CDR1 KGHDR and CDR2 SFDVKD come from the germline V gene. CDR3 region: CATSDLIAGEDTQYF. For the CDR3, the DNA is TGTGCCACCAGTGATTTAATAGCGGGAGAAGATACGCAGTATTTT.

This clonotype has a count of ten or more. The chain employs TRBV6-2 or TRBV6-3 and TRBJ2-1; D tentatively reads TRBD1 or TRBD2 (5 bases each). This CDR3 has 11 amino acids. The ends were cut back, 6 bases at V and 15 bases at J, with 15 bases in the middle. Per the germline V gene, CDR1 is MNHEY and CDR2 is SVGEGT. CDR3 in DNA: TGTGCCAGCAGCTCCGGGACCGGGGTGTTCTTC. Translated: CASSSGTGVFF.

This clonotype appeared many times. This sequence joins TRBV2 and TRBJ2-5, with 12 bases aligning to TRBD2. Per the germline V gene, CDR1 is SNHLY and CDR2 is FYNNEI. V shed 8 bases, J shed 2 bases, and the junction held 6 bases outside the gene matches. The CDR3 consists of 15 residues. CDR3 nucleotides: TGTGCCAGCTACCGACTAGCGGGAGTACAAGAGACCCAGTACTTC. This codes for CASYRLAGVQETQYF.

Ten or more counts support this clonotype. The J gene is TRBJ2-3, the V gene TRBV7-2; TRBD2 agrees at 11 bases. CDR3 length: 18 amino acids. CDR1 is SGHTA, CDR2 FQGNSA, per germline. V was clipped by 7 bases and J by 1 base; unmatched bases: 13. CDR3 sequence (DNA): TGTGCCAGCAACCTACTAGCGGGAGAGGGGTGGGGCACAGATACGCAGTATTTT. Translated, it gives CASNLLAGEGWGTDTQYF.

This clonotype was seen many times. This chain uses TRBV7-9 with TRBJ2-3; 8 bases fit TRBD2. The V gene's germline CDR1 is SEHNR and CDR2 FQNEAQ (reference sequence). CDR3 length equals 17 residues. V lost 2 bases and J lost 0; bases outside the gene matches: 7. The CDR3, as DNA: TGTGCCAGCAGCTTATCGGCGGGAGGATTTAGCACAGATACGCAGTATTTT. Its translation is CASSLSAGGFSTDTQYF.

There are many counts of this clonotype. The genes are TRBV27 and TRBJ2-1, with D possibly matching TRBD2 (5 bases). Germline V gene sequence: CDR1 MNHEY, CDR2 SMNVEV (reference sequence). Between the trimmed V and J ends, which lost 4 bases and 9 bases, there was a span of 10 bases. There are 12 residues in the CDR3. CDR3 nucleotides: TGTGCCAGCAGTTGGAGCGGCGGTGAGCAGTTCTTC. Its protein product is CASSWSGGEQFF.

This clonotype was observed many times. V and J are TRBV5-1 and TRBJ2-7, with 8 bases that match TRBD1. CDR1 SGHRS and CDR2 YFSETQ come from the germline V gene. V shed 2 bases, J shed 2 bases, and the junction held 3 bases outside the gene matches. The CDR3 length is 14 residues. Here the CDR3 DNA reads TGCGCCAGCAGCTTCGCGACAGGGGCCTACGAGCAGTACTTC. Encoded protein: CASSFATGAYEQYF.

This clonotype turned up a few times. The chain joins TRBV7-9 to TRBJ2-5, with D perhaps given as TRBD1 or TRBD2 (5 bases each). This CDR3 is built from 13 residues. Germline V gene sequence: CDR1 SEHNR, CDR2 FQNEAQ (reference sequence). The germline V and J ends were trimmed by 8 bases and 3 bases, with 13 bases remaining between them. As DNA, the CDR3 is TGTGCCAGCGGAGGTATCAGGGAAGAGACCCAGTACTTC. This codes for CASGGIREETQYF.

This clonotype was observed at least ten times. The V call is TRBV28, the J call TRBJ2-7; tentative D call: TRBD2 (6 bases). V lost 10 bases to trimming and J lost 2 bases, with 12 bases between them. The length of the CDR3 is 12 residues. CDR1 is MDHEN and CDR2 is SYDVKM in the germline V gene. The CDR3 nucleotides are TGTGCCACGGGGGAGTTCGCCTACGAGCAGTACTTC. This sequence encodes CATGEFAYEQYF. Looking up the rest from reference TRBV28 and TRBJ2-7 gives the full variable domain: DVKVTQSSRYLVKRTGEKVFLECVQDMDHENMFWYRQDPGLGLRLIYFSYDVKMKEKGDIPEGYSVSREKKERFSLILESASTNQTSMYLCATGEFAYEQYFGPGTRLTVT.

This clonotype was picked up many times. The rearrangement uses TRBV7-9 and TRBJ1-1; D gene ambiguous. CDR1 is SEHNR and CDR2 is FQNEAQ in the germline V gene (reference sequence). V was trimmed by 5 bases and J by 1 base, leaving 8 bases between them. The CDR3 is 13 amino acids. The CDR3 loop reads CASSRLANTEAFF. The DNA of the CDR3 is TGTGCCAGCAGCCGACTCGCGAACACTGAAGCTTTCTTT.

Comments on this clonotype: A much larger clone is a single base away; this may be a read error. The CDR3 bases are TGTGCCACCACCGAGGGGCGCTTCCGTGAGCAGTTCTTC. It is translated as CATTEGRFREQFF. This sequence joins TRBV24-1 and TRBJ2-1; D may correspond to TRBD1 or TRBD2 (5 bases each). Germline lookup yields CDR1 KGHDR and CDR2 SFDVKD. The CDR3 length is 13 residues. With 8 bases removed from V and 9 bases from J, the gap between germline ends came to 16 bases.

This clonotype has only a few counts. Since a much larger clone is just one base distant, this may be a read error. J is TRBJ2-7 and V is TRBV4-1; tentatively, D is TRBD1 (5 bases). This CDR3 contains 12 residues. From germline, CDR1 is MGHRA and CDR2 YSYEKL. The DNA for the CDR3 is TGCTCCAGCAGCCAACCAGGGAACGAGCAGTACTTC. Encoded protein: CSSSQPGNEQYF.

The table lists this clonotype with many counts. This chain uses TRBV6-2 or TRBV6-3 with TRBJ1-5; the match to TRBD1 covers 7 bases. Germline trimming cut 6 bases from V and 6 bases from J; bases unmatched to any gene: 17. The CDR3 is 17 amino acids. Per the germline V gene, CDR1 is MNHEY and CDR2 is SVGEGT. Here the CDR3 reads CASSSGVLGTDGQPQHF. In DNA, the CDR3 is TGTGCCAGCAGCTCCGGGGTCCTAGGGACAGACGGTCAGCCCCAGCATTTT.

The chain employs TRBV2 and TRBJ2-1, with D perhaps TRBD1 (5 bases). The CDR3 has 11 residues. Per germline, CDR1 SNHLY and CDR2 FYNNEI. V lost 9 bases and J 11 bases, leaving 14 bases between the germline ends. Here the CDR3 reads CAREKGEKQFF. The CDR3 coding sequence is TGTGCCAGAGAGAAAGGGGAAAAGCAGTTCTTC.

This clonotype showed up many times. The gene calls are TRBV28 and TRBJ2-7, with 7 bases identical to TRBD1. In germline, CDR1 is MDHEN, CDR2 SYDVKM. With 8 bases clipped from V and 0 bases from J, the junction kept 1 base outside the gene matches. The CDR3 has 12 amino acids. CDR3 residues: CASGQDSYEQYF. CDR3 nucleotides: TGTGCCAGCGGACAGGACTCCTACGAGCAGTACTTC. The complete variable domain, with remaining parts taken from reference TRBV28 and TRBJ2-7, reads DVKVTQSSRYLVKRTGEKVFLECVQDMDHENMFWYRQDPGLGLRLIYFSYDVKMKEKGDIPEGYSVSREKKERFSLILESASTNQTSMYLCASGQDSYEQYFGPGTRLTVT.

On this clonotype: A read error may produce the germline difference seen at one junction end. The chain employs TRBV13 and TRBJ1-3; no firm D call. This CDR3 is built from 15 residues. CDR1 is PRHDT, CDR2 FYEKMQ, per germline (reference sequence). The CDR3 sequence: CASSALGFSGSTIYF. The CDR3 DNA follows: TGTGCCAGCAGCGCGCTCGGTTTTTCTGGAAGCACCATATATTTT.

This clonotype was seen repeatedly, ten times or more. CDR3 in DNA: TGCGCCAGCAGCTTTCTAGGACAGGGGTCAGATACGCAGTATTTT. Encoded protein: CASSFLGQGSDTQYF. This chain links TRBV5-1 with TRBJ2-3; 9 nucleotides line up with TRBD1. Germline values: CDR1 SGHRS, CDR2 YFSETQ. The trim removed 2 bases at V and 4 bases at J, leaving 5 bases unmatched. The CDR3 extends over 15 amino acids. The entire variable domain, with the rest obtained from reference TRBV5-1 and TRBJ2-3, is as follows: KAGVTQTPRYLIKTRGQQVTLSCSPISGHRSVSWYQQTPGQGLQFLFEYFSETQRNKGNFPGRFSGRQFSNSRSEMNVSTLELGDSALYLCASSFLGQGSDTQYFGPGTRLTVL.

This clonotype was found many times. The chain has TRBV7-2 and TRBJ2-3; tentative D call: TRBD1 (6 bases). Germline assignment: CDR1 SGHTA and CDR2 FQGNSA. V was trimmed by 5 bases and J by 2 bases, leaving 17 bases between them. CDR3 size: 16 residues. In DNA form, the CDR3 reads TGTGCCAGCAGCCCAGAGGGGGTCTCGATCACAGATACGCAGTATTTT. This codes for CASSPEGVSITDTQYF. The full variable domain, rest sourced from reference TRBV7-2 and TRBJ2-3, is GAGVSQSPSNKVTEKGKDVELRCDPISGHTALYWYRQSLGQGLEFLIYFQGNSAPDKSGLPSDRFSAERTGGSVSTLTIQRTQQEDSAVYLCASSPEGVSITDTQYFGPGTRLTVL.

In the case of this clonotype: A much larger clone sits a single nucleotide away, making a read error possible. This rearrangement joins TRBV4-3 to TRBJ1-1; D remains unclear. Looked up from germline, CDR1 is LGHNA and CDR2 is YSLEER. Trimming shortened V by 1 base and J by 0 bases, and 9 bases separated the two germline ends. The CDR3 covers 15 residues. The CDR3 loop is CASSQGAALNTEAFF. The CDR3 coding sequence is TGCGCCAGCAGCCAAGGGGCAGCCTTGAACACTGAAGCTTTCTTT.

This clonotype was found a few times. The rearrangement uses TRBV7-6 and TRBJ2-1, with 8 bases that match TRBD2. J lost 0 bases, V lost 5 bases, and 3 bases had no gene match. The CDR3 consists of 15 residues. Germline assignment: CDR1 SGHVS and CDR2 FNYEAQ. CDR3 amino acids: CASSTSGHSYNEQFF. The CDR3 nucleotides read TGTGCCAGCAGCACTAGCGGACACTCCTACAATGAGCAGTTCTTC.

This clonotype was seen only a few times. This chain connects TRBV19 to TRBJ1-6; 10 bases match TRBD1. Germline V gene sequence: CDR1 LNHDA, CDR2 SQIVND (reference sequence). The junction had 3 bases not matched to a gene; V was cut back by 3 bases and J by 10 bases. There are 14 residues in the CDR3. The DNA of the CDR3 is TGTGCCAGTAGTATTGGGACAGGGGTATCACCCCTCCACTTT. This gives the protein CASSIGTGVSPLHF.

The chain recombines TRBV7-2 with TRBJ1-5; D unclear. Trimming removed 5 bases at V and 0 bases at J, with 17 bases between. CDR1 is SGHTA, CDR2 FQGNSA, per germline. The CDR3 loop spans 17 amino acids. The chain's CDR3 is CASSLRVLGNSNQPQHF. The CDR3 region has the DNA TGTGCCAGCAGCCTTAGAGTCCTCGGGAATAGCAATCAGCCCCAGCATTTT.